This T cell receptor (beta chain) was sequenced during a study of identifying expanded T cells in peripheral blood. The study, taken as a whole, reports: Across healthy donors, higher total template counts meant significantly greater approximately two-week count variance.

This clone was recorded only once. Its specificity is not known. Repertoires were generated with immunoSEQ multiplex PCR, while TCRdb's copy carries only in-frame clones and drops some. The sample carries roughly 86,000 clones, approximately 85% recorded once. CDR1 and CDR2 from the germline V gene are SGHVS and FQNEAQ. With 1 base removed from V and 3 bases from J, the gap between germline ends came to 13 bases. The CDR3 totals 15 residues. The clonotype originates from a person aged 18 to 75 in good health. The chain carries TRBV7-8 and TRBJ2-7; D assignment may be TRBD1 or TRBD2 (5 bases each). Material for sequencing was blood. The CDR3 DNA follows: TGTGCCAGCAGCTTAGGGGGGTGGGTATACTACGAGCAGTACTTC. Translation: CASSLGGWVYYEQYF. The full variable domain, its missing parts supplied by reference TRBV7-8 and TRBJ2-7, is GAGVSQSPRYKVAKRGQDVALRCDPISGHVSLFWYQQALGQGPEFLTYFQNEAQLDKSGLPSDRFFAERPEGSVSTLKIQRTQQEDSAVYLCASSLGGWVYYEQYFGPGTRLTVT.